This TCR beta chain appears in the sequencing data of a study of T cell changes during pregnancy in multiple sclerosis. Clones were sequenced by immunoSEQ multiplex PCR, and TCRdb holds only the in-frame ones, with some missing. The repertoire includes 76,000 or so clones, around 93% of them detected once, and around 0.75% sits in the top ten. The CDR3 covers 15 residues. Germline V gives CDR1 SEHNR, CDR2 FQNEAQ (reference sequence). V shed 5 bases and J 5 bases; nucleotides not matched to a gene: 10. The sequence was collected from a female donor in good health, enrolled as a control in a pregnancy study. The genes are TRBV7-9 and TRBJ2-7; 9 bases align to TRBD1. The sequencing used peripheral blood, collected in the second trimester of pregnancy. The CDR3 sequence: CASSPLGDRVNEQYF. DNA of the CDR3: TGTGCCAGCAGCCCTCTGGGGGACAGGGTGAACGAGCAGTACTTC.